A few counts support the clone carrying this T cell receptor (beta chain). The source of the sample is a study of patients and donors after allogeneic stem cell transplantation. TCRdb processed the RT-PCR reads anew with MiXCR; each CDR3 protein has one entry. The sample includes roughly 960,000 distinct CDR3 sequences, roughly 18% of them seen just once. This CDR3 is 14 amino acids long. Germline CDR1 is LGHNT and CDR2 is FRNRAP. V was cut by 1 base and J by 0 bases, with 6 bases left in between. The sequence was obtained from a human donor who was either an allogeneic HSCT recipient or a stem cell or donor lymphocyte infusion donor (not recorded which). It is not recorded whose cells these are; they may come from a transplant donor. This sequence joins TRBV12-5 and TRBJ1-1; D possibly corresponds to TRBD1 (6 bases). Specimen: blood, either unsorted or a sorted T cell fraction (not recorded which). Written as DNA, the CDR3 is TGTGCTAGTGGTTTGGGGACAGTGAACACTGAAGCTTTCTTT. Protein: CASGLGTVNTEAFF.